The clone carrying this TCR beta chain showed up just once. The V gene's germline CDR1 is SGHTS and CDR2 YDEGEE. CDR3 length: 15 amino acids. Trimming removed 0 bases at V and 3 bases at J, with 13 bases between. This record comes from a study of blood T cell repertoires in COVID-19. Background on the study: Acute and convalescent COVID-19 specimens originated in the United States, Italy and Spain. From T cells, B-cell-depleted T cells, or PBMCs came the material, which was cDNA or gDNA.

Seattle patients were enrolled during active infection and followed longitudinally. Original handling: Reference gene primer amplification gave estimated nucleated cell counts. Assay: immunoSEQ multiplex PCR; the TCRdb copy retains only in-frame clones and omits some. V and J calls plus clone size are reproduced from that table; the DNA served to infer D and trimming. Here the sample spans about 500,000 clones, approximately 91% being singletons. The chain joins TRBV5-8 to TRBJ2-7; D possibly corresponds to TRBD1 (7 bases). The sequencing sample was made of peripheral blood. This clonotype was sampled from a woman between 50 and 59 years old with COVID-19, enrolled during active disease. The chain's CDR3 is CASSLVRGVSYEQYF. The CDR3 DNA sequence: TGTGCCAGCAGCTTGGTCAGGGGGGTTAGCTACGAGCAGTACTTC.